The rows below give T cell receptor beta chains drawn from one sample of a study of T cell repertoires in cytomegalovirus infection. Their cognate antigens are unknown. TCRdb analysed the reads with MiXCR anew, one entry per CDR3 protein. The profile shows hundreds of thousands of distinct CDR3 sequences, approximately 42% of them singletons. The starting material was cultured PBMCs, obtained from culture after CMV antigen stimulation. The receptors shown here come from a human donor in good health (CMV status not recorded). Some clones in this sample may be carry-over from other donors' samples. Both conserved end residues are part of each CDR3. Each record gives: clone size, V gene, J gene, CDR3 length, D gene, CDR3 DNA, CDR3 protein. The D gene is left open where the match is weak. Not every row has a clone size; where given, it reads once, few, many or a size class.

NA	TRBV2	TRBJ1-6	13	TRBD1	TGTGCCAGCAGTTCAGACAGGGGAGCACCCCTCCACTTT	CASSSDRGAPLHF
NA	TRBV7-2	TRBJ1-2	15	NA	TGTGCCAGCAGCTTAGTTCACAGCCCTAACTATGGCTACACCTTC	CASSLVHSPNYGYTF
NA	TRBV23-1	TRBJ2-3	19	TRBD1	TGCGCCAGCAGTCAATCGTTGTCAAGGACAGGGGTGAGAACAGATACGCAGTATTTT	CASSQSLSRTGVRTDTQYF
NA	TRBV6-1	TRBJ2-7	14	NA	TGTGCCAGCCGCCAAGTCGCGGGCTCCTACGAGCAGTACTTC	CASRQVAGSYEQYF
NA	TRBV20-1	TRBJ1-3	16	NA	TGCAGTGCCCAAACACAGGACCGGACGTTCGGAAACACCATATATTTT	CSAQTQDRTFGNTIYF
NA	TRBV4-1	TRBJ1-1	15	TRBD1	TGCGCCAGCAGCCGGACAGGGATGGGGCACACTGAAGCTTTCTTT	CASSRTGMGHTEAFF
NA	TRBV6-5	TRBJ1-5	16	TRBD1	TGTGCCAGCAGGAAACAAGGGGGCAAGGGGAATCAGCCCCAGCATTTT	CASRKQGGKGNQPQHF
NA	TRBV6-5	TRBJ1-1	14	NA	TGTGCCAGCAGTTACGGGCGATGGAACACTGAAGCTTTCTTT	CASSYGRWNTEAFF
NA	TRBV12-5	TRBJ2-7	16	NA	TGTGCTAGTGGTTTGGTACTATCAGGCGAGGCCTACGAGCAGTACTTC	CASGLVLSGEAYEQYF
few	TRBV6-6	TRBJ2-7	15	NA	TGTGCCAGCAGCCCCACCGGGACTCTCTCCTACGAGCAGTACTTC	CASSPTGTLSYEQYF
few	TRBV2	TRBJ2-7	11	NA	TGTGCCAGCAGCGATCCCTACGAGCAGTACTTC	CASSDPYEQYF
many	TRBV7-8	TRBJ2-1	14	NA	TGTGCCAGCAGCTTAGAGGCCCTTATGGATGAGCAGTTCTTC	CASSLEALMDEQFF